The 7 T cell receptor beta chains in this list originate from one sample, sequenced in a study of tumor-infiltrating lymphocytes in localized non-small cell lung cancer. Sequenced by immunoSEQ multiplex PCR; TCRdb stores in-frame clones only, minus some. The data hold roughly 25,000 clones, with just under 70% observed a single time. Sequencing was done on a sample of lung tumor tissue. The receptors were gathered from a human donor with non-small cell lung cancer.

By frequency in the sample, this clone is medium-sized. The CDR3 coding sequence is TGTGCCAGTAGTCTTAGCGGGACCTCCTACGAGCAGTACTTC. Protein sequence: CASSLSGTSYEQYF. This rearrangement joins TRBV19 to TRBJ2-7, with 8 bases that match TRBD2. V lost 5 bases and J lost 0; bases outside the gene matches: 3. The CDR3 spans 14 residues. CDR1 and CDR2 (germline): LNHDA, SQIVND (reference sequence).

This clone was counted a few times. The rearrangement joins TRBV5-4 to TRBJ2-7, with D possibly TRBD2 on 6 matching bases. The CDR3 runs 15 residues. The germline V and J ends were trimmed by 4 bases and 2 bases, with 16 bases remaining between them. CDR1 is SGHNT and CDR2 is YYREEE in the germline V gene (reference sequence). The CDR3 DNA sequence: TGTGCCAGCAGCCCGGAGGGCGCGATTACCTACGAGCAGTACTTC. Translating gives CASSPEGAITYEQYF.

The chain joins TRBV4-1 to TRBJ1-1, with TRBD1 as a possible D gene (5 bases). Germline values: CDR1 MGHRA, CDR2 YSYEKL. With 2 bases removed from V and 1 base from J, the gap between germline ends came to 8 bases. The CDR3 covers 14 residues. CDR3 amino acids: CASSQRQGNTEAFF. The CDR3 nucleotides read TGCGCCAGCAGCCAAAGGCAGGGGAACACTGAAGCTTTCTTT.

The chain carries TRBV2 and TRBJ1-5; 7 bases line up with TRBD1. Germline trimming cut 8 bases from V and 2 bases from J; bases unmatched to any gene: 9. The CDR3 sequence is 15 residues long. The V gene's germline CDR1 is SNHLY and CDR2 FYNNEI. The CDR3 region has the DNA TGTGCCAGCGCGACAGGGCGAGCGGGCAATCAGCCCCAGCATTTT. Protein: CASATGRAGNQPQHF.

The CDR3: CASSFRAGGNSPLHF. In DNA, the CDR3 is TGCGCCAGCAGTTTTAGGGCAGGGGGAAATTCACCCCTCCACTTT. V gene TRBV4-3 combines with J gene TRBJ1-6; 7 bases are shared with TRBD1. CDR1 is LGHNA, CDR2 YSLEER, per germline. This CDR3 is 15 amino acids long. The ends lost 6 bases at V and 7 bases at J; junction bases unmatched: 9.

V and J are TRBV29-1 and TRBJ2-1, with 9 positions matching TRBD2. Germline V gene sequence: CDR1 SQVTM, CDR2 ANQGSEA. This CDR3 contains 13 residues. V was pared by 8 bases and J by 4 bases, with 6 bases of the junction left unmatched. Here the CDR3 reads CSLTSGSYNEQFF. The CDR3 DNA is TGCAGCCTGACTAGCGGTTCATACAATGAGCAGTTCTTC.

The chain uses TRBV2 and TRBJ1-1, with 7 positions matching TRBD1. The CDR3 spans 14 residues. Trimming took 6 bases from V and 10 from J; bases not matched to a gene: 14. Per the germline V gene, CDR1 is SNHLY and CDR2 is FYNNEI. CDR3 sequence (DNA): TGTGCCAGCAGGGGAGTAGGGGGCGCAGGTCCAGCTTTCTTT. This encodes CASRGVGGAGPAFF.